What follows are 22 T cell receptor beta chains derived from one specimen sequenced in a study of spatial heterogeneity in lung cancer. Indicated time point: sample taken at primary tumor resection. The sequenced material consisted of unsorted whole RNA from tumor, nontumor lung or frozen PBMC. MiXCR, run by TCRdb on the 5' RACE reads, gives a single entry per CDR3 protein. The data show 10,000 to 15,000 distinct CDR3 sequences, with 6.2% seen just once and under 13% held by the top ten. Sequenced here: normal lung tissue next to the tumor, sampled at surgery. Source of these receptors: a male donor with early-stage non-small cell lung cancer.

Note on this clonotype: This beta chain is a stray read from a library made for alpha chains; its abundance is not meaningful. The V and J genes are TRBV7-2 and TRBJ2-3; D possibly uses TRBD1 or TRBD2 (6 bases each). There are 13 residues in the CDR3. The V end was cut by 5 bases, the J end by 4 bases, with 10 bases between. Germline V gives CDR1 SGHTA, CDR2 FQGNSA. The CDR3 region has the DNA TGTGCCAGCAGCCAACGGGGGCCAGATACGCAGTATTTT. It encodes CASSQRGPDTQYF.

This clonotype was observed at least ten times. As an off-target read in a library built for alpha chains, this beta chain has a frequency of little significance. The J gene is TRBJ1-6, the V gene TRBV6-5, with D hard to call. The CDR3 runs to 13 residues. Germline V lookup: CDR1 MNHEY, CDR2 SVGAGI. V was clipped by 5 bases and J by 10 bases, with 12 bases between them. The CDR3 sequence: CASSTGSGSPLHF. The CDR3 DNA is TGTGCCAGCAGTACGGGGTCGGGCTCACCCCTCCACTTT.

The sample holds many counts of this clonotype. This beta chain appears as a stray read in a library generated for alpha chains; its size is not informative. The chain links TRBV5-6 to TRBJ1-5; D might be TRBD1 (6 bases). V lost 1 base, J lost 8 bases, and 13 bases lay in between. This CDR3 comprises 14 residues. Germline lookup yields CDR1 SGHDT and CDR2 YYEEEE. Written as DNA, the CDR3 is TGTGCCAGCAGCTTGCAGGGGCGGGAGAAGCCCCAGCATTTT. It yields the protein CASSLQGREKPQHF.

At least ten counts were recorded for this clonotype. This beta chain turned up in a library designed for alpha chains; as an off-target read, its abundance says little. V gene TRBV7-2 combines with J gene TRBJ2-3, with D perhaps matching TRBD1 (5 bases). The V end was cut by 1 base, the J end by 2 bases, with 10 bases between. Germline CDR1 and CDR2: SGHTA and FQGNSA. The CDR3 runs to 15 residues. The CDR3 nucleotides read TGTGCCAGCAGCTTAGTCAGGGTCTACACAGATACGCAGTATTTT. This sequence encodes CASSLVRVYTDTQYF. Supplemented by reference TRBV7-2 and TRBJ2-3, the full variable domain reads GAGVSQSPSNKVTEKGKDVELRCDPISGHTALYWYRQSLGQGLEFLIYFQGNSAPDKSGLPSDRFSAERTGGSVSTLTIQRTQQEDSAVYLCASSLVRVYTDTQYFGPGTRLTVL.

This clonotype rates as medium-sized. Little can be read into the size of this beta chain, an off-target read in a library designed for alpha chains. This chain joins TRBV29-1 and TRBJ1-2; no reliable D call. The CDR3 runs 13 residues. V lost 4 bases and J 0 bases, leaving 9 bases between the germline ends. Germline-derived CDR1 and CDR2 are SQVTM and ANQGSEA. The CDR3 sequence: CSVGQAANYGYTF. In nucleotides, the CDR3 is TGCAGCGTTGGTCAGGCAGCTAACTATGGCTACACCTTC.

This clonotype was seen ten or more times. The size of this beta chain means little, since it is a stray read in a library made for alpha chains. V gene TRBV29-1 combines with J gene TRBJ1-1; D may be TRBD1 (5 bases). This CDR3 is 14 amino acids long. Trimming pared 3 bases from V and 10 bases from J, leaving 21 bases between. CDR1 and CDR2 (germline): SQVTM, ANQGSEA. CDR3: CSVEGVTRGGAAFF. CDR3 sequence (DNA): TGCAGCGTTGAGGGGGTTACAAGAGGAGGAGCAGCTTTCTTT.

This clonotype was observed many times. Found in a library prepared for alpha chains, this beta chain is an off-target read, and its abundance has little meaning. The chain is built from TRBV9 and TRBJ2-2; D ambiguous. The length of the CDR3 is 13 residues. CDR1 and CDR2 from the germline V gene are SGDLS and YYNGEE. V was trimmed by 1 base and J by 4 bases, leaving 5 bases between them. The CDR3 DNA reads as TGTGCCAGCAGCGTAAAGGGCACCGGGGAGCTGTTTTTT. Its protein is CASSVKGTGELFF. Filled out from reference TRBV9 and TRBJ2-2, the complete variable domain reads DSGVTQTPKHLITATGQRVTLRCSPRSGDLSVYWYQQSLDQGLQFLIQYYNGEERAKGNILERFSAQQFPDLHSELNLSSLELGDSALYFCASSVKGTGELFFGEGSRLTVL.

This clonotype was detected many times. This beta chain was picked up by a library intended for alpha chains and is off target, so its count carries little meaning. This sequence joins TRBV30 and TRBJ1-4; D remains ambiguous. V was cut by 0 bases and J by 8 bases, with 10 bases left in between. Germline CDR1 and CDR2: GTSNPN and SVGIG (reference sequence). The CDR3 is 13 residues long. The CDR3 coding sequence is TGTGCCTGGAGTGTACCGCAGGAGGAAAAACTGTTTTTT. This codes for CAWSVPQEEKLFF.

This clonotype was counted many times. This beta chain is a stray sequence in a library constructed for alpha chains; its clone size is not meaningful. This chain links TRBV10-3 with TRBJ1-4; D is perhaps TRBD1 (6 bases). The CDR3 sequence is 16 residues long. The V gene lost 0 bases and the J gene lost 4 bases, with 12 bases spanning the gap. The germline V gene has CDR1 ENHRY and CDR2 SYGVKD. CDR3 sequence reads: CAISESITGFNEKLFF. The CDR3 DNA is TGTGCCATCAGTGAGTCGATTACAGGGTTTAATGAAAAACTGTTTTTT.

The table lists this clonotype with many counts. This beta chain was picked up by a library intended for alpha chains and is off target, so its count carries little meaning. The V call is TRBV12-3 or TRBV12-4, the J call TRBJ1-2; 9 positions agree with TRBD1. Trimming cost V 4 bases and J 6 bases; bases outside gene matches: 6. CDR3 length equals 14 residues. CDR3 residues: CASSSSDRGDGYTF. CDR3 nucleotides: TGTGCCAGCAGTTCCTCCGACAGGGGGGATGGCTACACCTTC.

The table lists this clonotype with many counts. Within a library made for alpha chains, this beta chain is off target, and its count is uninformative. The chain employs TRBV9 and TRBJ2-1; D could derive from TRBD1 or TRBD2 (5 bases each). Trimming shortened V by 0 bases and J by 4 bases, and 11 bases separated the two germline ends. This CDR3 contains 15 residues. CDR1 and CDR2 (germline): SGDLS, YYNGEE. This CDR3 reads CASSVVGTTYNEQFF. The CDR3 DNA sequence: TGTGCCAGCAGCGTAGTTGGGACCACATACAATGAGCAGTTCTTC.

This clonotype ranks as medium-sized (0.01 to 0.1%). For a library built for alpha chains, this beta chain is a stray read; little rests on its size. The V gene is TRBV27, the J gene TRBJ1-5; D possibly corresponds to TRBD1 (5 bases). Germline CDR1 and CDR2: MNHEY and SMNVEV (reference sequence). V was trimmed by 1 base and J by 4 bases, leaving 5 bases between them. The length of the CDR3 is 13 residues. CDR3 bases: TGTGCCAGCAGTTTATACAGGAATCAGCCCCAGCATTTT. Residues: CASSLYRNQPQHF.

This clonotype was counted at least ten times. This beta chain lies outside the target of a library built for alpha chains; its clone size means little. The CDR3 DNA sequence: TGCAGTGCCTTGAACAGGGGGCCTAATGAAGCTTTCTTT. Translation gives CSALNRGPNEAFF. The chain couples TRBV20-1 to TRBJ1-1, with 9 bases matching TRBD1. Per the germline V gene, CDR1 is DFQATT and CDR2 is SNEGSKA (reference sequence). V trimming: 6 bases; J trimming: 7 bases; junction bases outside the gene matches: 9. The CDR3 is made up of 13 amino acids.

This clonotype was observed at least ten times. This beta chain is a stray sequence in a library constructed for alpha chains; its clone size is not meaningful. This rearrangement joins TRBV20-1 to TRBJ1-6, with 9 bases matching TRBD1. CDR1 DFQATT and CDR2 SNEGSKA come from the germline V gene (reference sequence). J was trimmed by 7 bases and V by 5 bases; bases with no gene match: 6. The CDR3 consists of 14 residues. CDR3 DNA sequence: TGCAGTGCTTATCACAGGGGGCCGAATTCACCCCTCCACTTT. Translation: CSAYHRGPNSPLHF.

At least ten counts were recorded for this clonotype. Because the library targeted alpha chains, this beta chain is an off-target read whose size means little. V gene TRBV2 combines with J gene TRBJ1-5; 7 nucleotides agree with TRBD1. The CDR3 is 16 residues long. Germline V gene lookup returns CDR1 SNHLY and CDR2 FYNNEI. The J segment lost 2 bases and the V segment lost 5 bases, leaving 9 bases of the junction unmatched. As DNA, the CDR3 is TGTGCCAGCAGTTACCGGACAGGCAGGGGCAATCAGCCCCAGCATTTT. It encodes CASSYRTGRGNQPQHF.

This clonotype has a count of ten or more. For a library built for alpha chains, this beta chain is a stray read; little rests on its size. This sequence joins TRBV2 and TRBJ2-2; 10 bases are shared with TRBD2. Germline CDR1 SNHLY, CDR2 FYNNEI. The CDR3 has 14 residues. The J segment lost 5 bases and the V segment lost 7 bases, leaving 4 bases of the junction unmatched. CDR3 bases: TGTGCCAGCACCACGGGACTAGCGACCGGGGAGCTGTTTTTT. Protein: CASTTGLATGELFF.

With respect to this clonotype: A read error is possible here, since a much larger clone lies one base away. Since the library was made to target alpha chains, this beta chain is a stray read and its abundance is not meaningful. The chain links TRBV12-3 or TRBV12-4 to TRBJ2-3, with 10 positions matching TRBD2. The CDR3 totals 18 residues. The CDR3 nucleotides are TGTACCAGCAGTTACGCGGCCCGGCTAGCGGGAGCGGTAGATACGCAGTATTTT. Amino acids: CTSSYAARLAGAVDTQYF.

This clonotype was seen repeatedly, ten times or more. This beta chain turned up in a library designed for alpha chains; as an off-target read, its abundance says little. V is TRBV19 and J is TRBJ2-6; D ambiguous. The CDR3 contains 15 residues. The germline V gene encodes CDR1 LNHDA and CDR2 SQIVND (reference sequence). Trimming took 5 bases from V and 2 from J, leaving 10 bases between them. CDR3 sequence: CASSPINPGANVLTF. The CDR3 DNA follows: TGTGCCAGTAGTCCCATTAACCCTGGGGCCAACGTCCTGACTTTC.

This clonotype was seen at least ten times. As an off-target read in a library built for alpha chains, this beta chain has a frequency of little significance. The chain couples TRBV30 to TRBJ1-4; tentative D call: TRBD1 (5 bases). The length of the CDR3 is 14 residues. Per germline, CDR1 GTSNPN and CDR2 SVGIG (reference sequence). V lost 2 bases and J lost 3, with 10 bases in between. The CDR3 DNA reads as TGTGCCTGGAGTCCGGGGGGGGCTAATGAAAAACTGTTTTTT. Translating it yields CAWSPGGANEKLFF.

This clonotype was recorded at least ten times. The library was designed around alpha chains, so this beta chain is a stray read whose abundance carries little weight. The chain employs TRBV29-1 and TRBJ2-3, with 8 positions matching TRBD1. CDR1 SQVTM and CDR2 ANQGSEA come from the germline V gene. Trimming removed 8 bases from V and 2 bases from J; junction bases left unmatched: 9. The CDR3 consists of 14 residues. The CDR3 is CSILDRVFTDTQYF. CDR3 DNA: TGCAGCATCCTGGACAGGGTTTTCACAGATACGCAGTATTTT.

This clonotype was counted ten times or more. This beta chain slipped into a library made for alpha chains as a stray read, so its size is not meaningful. The chain combines TRBV20-1 with TRBJ1-5; no clear D. V lost 4 bases, J lost 0 bases, and 7 bases lay in between. Germline CDR1 and CDR2: DFQATT and SNEGSKA (reference sequence). The CDR3 is 13 amino acids. The CDR3 sequence is CSAKPDSNQPQHF. The CDR3 nucleotides read TGCAGTGCTAAGCCAGATAGCAATCAGCCCCAGCATTTT.

This clonotype was detected ten times or more. This beta chain lies outside the target of a library built for alpha chains; its clone size means little. The chain has TRBV6-1 and TRBJ2-3, with a possible D match to TRBD2 (7 bases). The CDR3 is 14 residues long. V was shortened by 1 base and J by 4 bases, with 9 bases between the two germline ends. Germline loops: CDR1 MNHNS, CDR2 SASEGT. The CDR3 protein is CASSEGGGADTQYF. DNA for the CDR3: TGTGCCAGCAGTGAAGGAGGGGGGGCAGATACGCAGTATTTT.